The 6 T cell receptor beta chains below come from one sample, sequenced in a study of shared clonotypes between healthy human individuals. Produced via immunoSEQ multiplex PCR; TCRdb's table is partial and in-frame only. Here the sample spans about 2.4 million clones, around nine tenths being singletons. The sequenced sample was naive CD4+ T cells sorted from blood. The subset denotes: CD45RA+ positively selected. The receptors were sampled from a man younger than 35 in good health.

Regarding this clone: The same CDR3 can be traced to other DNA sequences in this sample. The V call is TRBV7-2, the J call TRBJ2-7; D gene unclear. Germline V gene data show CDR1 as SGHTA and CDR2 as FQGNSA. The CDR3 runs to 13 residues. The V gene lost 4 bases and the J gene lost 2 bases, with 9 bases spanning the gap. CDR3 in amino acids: CASSSGGTYEQYF. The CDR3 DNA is TGTGCCAGCAGCTCTGGCGGTACCTACGAGCAGTACTTC.

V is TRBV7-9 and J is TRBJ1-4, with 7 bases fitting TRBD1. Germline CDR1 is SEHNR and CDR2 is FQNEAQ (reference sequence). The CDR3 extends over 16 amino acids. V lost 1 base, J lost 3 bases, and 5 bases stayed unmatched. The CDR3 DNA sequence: TGTGCCAGCAGCTTAGACGACAGGGCTCCTAATGAAAAACTGTTTTTT. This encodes CASSLDDRAPNEKLFF.

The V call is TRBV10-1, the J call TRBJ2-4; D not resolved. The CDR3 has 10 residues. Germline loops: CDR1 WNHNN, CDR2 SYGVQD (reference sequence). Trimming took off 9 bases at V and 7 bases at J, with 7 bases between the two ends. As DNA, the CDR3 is TGCGCCAGGAGCCCCAACATTCAGTACTTC. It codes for CARSPNIQYF.

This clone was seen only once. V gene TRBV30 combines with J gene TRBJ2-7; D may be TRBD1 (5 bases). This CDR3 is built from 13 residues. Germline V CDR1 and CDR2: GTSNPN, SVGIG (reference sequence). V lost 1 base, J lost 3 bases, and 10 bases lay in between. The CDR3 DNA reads TGTGCCTGGAGTGGACAGTCCATCTACGAGCAGTACTTC. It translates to CAWSGQSIYEQYF. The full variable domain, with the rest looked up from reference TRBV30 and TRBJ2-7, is SQTIHQWPATLVQPVGSPLSLECTVEGTSNPNLYWYRQAAGRGLQLLFYSVGIGQISSEVPQNLSASRPQDRQFILSSKKLLLSDSGFYLCAWSGQSIYEQYFGPGTRLTVT.

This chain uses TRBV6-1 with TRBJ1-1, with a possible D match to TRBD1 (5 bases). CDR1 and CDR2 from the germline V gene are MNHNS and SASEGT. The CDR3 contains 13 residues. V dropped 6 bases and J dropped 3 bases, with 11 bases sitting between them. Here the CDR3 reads CASSYKGDTEAFF. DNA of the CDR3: TGTGCCAGCAGCTATAAAGGGGACACTGAAGCTTTCTTT.

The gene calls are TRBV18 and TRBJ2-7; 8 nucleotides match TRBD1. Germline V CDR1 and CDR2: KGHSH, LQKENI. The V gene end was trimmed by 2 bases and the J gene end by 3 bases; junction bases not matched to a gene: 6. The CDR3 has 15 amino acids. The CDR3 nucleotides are TGTGCCAGCTCACCAGGGCAGGGGGCGATCTACGAGCAGTACTTC. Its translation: CASSPGQGAIYEQYF.